Given below is one T cell receptor beta chain in context. The specificity of this receptor is unknown. No base quality information exists; no much larger clone differs at one position. V and J lose 1 base and 0 bases, and a span of 10 bases separates them. The germline V gene gives CDR1 as SNHLY and CDR2 as FYNNEI. Reading from cysteine to phenylalanine, the CDR3 counts 16 amino acids. Here the CDR3 DNA is all that survives: 48 bases in frame from base 1. The donors were included in the validation cohort of over a hundred subjects, a group kept apart from the approximately 650-subject first cohort. The entry originates in a study of cytomegalovirus exposure and HLA in healthy donors (dated by TCRdb to about 2017). Concerning the study at large: According to a later analysis, one platform produced both the 100 to 150 validation repertoires and the 670 or so repertoires of the first cohort. The aim of the study was to test whether cataloging public T cell receptors could identify signatures of past pathogen exposure. To predict cytomegalovirus infection status, the study brought together high-throughput TCR immunosequencing, statistical association of individual TCRs with disease status, and machine learning. A separate validation cohort of approximately 130 different subjects was used in addition to the 666-subject first cohort.

What the authors observed across the whole study: Across donors, most TCR sequences were observed very rarely, whereas some public TCRs were present in many individuals. All 120 or so repertoires were used to score co-occurrence in the validation cohort in a later analysis, because that analysis had no HLA typing for the cohort. The classifier was reported to diagnose cytomegalovirus status with high specificity and sensitivity in both the original cohort and the validation cohort. The authors suggested that the approach could potentially be generalized to other disease states and immunological phenotypes. In a later analysis, TCRs clustered in the first cohort were found to also tend to co-occur in the 100 to 150 validation repertoires, with approximately 93% of cluster scores above 0. A total of around 150 TCR beta chains were listed by the study as associated with cytomegalovirus. In vitro tests confirmed that a few of the cytomegalovirus-associated TCR beta chains recognize cytomegalovirus antigens.

The library was obtained by the immunoSEQ multiplex PCR assay. The authors' analysis ran thus. To diagnose cytomegalovirus status from the catalog of TCR beta chain sequences, a statistical classification framework was built. TCRdb limited this immuneACCESS table to in-frame rearrangements with V and J called. A share of clones is missing; checked studies link under half to unresolved V genes, and the rest is unexplained. V and J calls and clone size are copied from that table; D and trimming were computed from the DNA. The sample table shows hundreds of thousands of clones, and approximately 90% are seen once. 0.83% of the sample is held by the ten biggest clonotypes.

The V and J segments used are TRBV2 and TRBJ1-5; matching of 5 bases hints at TRBD1 as the D gene. Sequenced input: PBMCs. The sequence was collected from a woman in her late teens or twenties in good health and CMV-seronegative. The base sequence is TGTGCCAGCAGTGAAGGACAGCTTTATAGCAATCAGCCCCAGCATTTT. Translated, it reads CASSEGQLYSNQPQHF.